Following are 27 T cell receptor beta chains from one sample sequenced in a study of blood T cell repertoires in COVID-19. Generated by immunoSEQ multiplex PCR, the TCRdb table keeps only in-frame clones and is missing some. The profile shows roughly 63,000 clones, 65% to 80% of them singletons. The specimen was peripheral blood. The receptors stem from a human donor in a cohort sampled during active COVID-19.

This chain joins TRBV4-2 and TRBJ2-7; TRBD2 matches at 9 bases. The V segment lost 1 base and the J segment 1 base; nucleotides outside the gene matches: 2. Germline loops: CDR1 LGHNA, CDR2 YNFKEQ. The CDR3 sequence is 15 residues long. The CDR3 coding sequence is TGTGCCAGCAGCCAAGGTCTAGCGGGATCCTACGAGCAGTACTTC. This codes for CASSQGLAGSYEQYF.

The chain has TRBV7-7 and TRBJ2-5; D is possibly TRBD2 (5 bases). V lost 5 bases, J lost 2 bases, and 15 bases lay in between. Germline CDR1 reads SSHAT; CDR2 reads FNYEAQ (reference sequence). The CDR3 has 15 residues. The DNA for the CDR3 is TGTGCCAGCAGCCGACGGGGTGGCCGACAAGAGACCCAGTACTTC. It encodes CASSRRGGRQETQYF.

This clone has a single count. This chain links TRBV9 with TRBJ1-5; the match to TRBD1 covers 8 bases. This CDR3 comprises 15 residues. CDR1 and CDR2 from the germline V gene are SGDLS and YYNGEE. V trimming: 0 bases; J trimming: 4 bases; junction bases outside the gene matches: 3. This chain's CDR3 is CASSVGTGKNQPQHF. The CDR3 nucleotides read TGTGCCAGCAGCGTAGGGACAGGGAAAAATCAGCCCCAGCATTTT.

The chain links TRBV5-5 to TRBJ1-1; D is uncertain. Germline V CDR1 and CDR2: SGHKS, YYEKEE (reference sequence). Trimming cost V 4 bases and J 5 bases, with 9 bases left between them. There are 12 residues in the CDR3. Written as DNA, the CDR3 is TGTGCCAGCAGCCCACAGCGGACTGAAGCTTTCTTT. This encodes CASSPQRTEAFF.

The rearrangement links TRBV14 to TRBJ2-1, with no clear D. This CDR3 has 15 amino acids. Germline lookup yields CDR1 SGHDN and CDR2 FVKESK. V dropped 0 bases and J dropped 4 bases, with 10 bases sitting between them. The CDR3 loop reads CASSQDRSRYNEQFF. CDR3 nucleotides: TGTGCCAGCAGCCAAGATCGTTCTAGGTACAATGAGCAGTTCTTC. Looking up the rest from reference TRBV14 and TRBJ2-1 gives the full variable domain: EAGVTQFPSHSVIEKGQTVTLRCDPISGHDNLYWYRRVMGKEIKFLLHFVKESKQDESGMPNNRFLAERTGGTYSTLKVQPAELEDSGVYFCASSQDRSRYNEQFFGPGTRLTVL.

This clone showed up just a few times. The chain recombines TRBV6-1 with TRBJ2-7; possibly TRBD1 for D (5 bases). V lost 3 bases and J 4 bases, leaving 13 bases between the germline ends. The CDR3 totals 14 residues. Germline CDR1 MNHNS, CDR2 SASEGT. The CDR3: CASSDGMGRYEQYF. The CDR3 DNA sequence: TGTGCCAGCAGTGATGGAATGGGGCGGTACGAGCAGTACTTC.

The chain uses TRBV5-4 and TRBJ1-2, with 8 nucleotides matching TRBD1. V lost 1 base to trimming and J lost 8 bases; unmatched junction nucleotides: 4. In germline, CDR1 is SGHNT, CDR2 YYREEE (reference sequence). The length of the CDR3 is 13 residues. The CDR3 region is CASSLTGGTGYTF. Written as DNA, the CDR3 is TGTGCCAGCAGCTTGACAGGGGGAACAGGCTACACCTTC. Drawing the rest from reference TRBV5-4 and TRBJ1-2, the complete variable domain is ETGVTQSPTHLIKTRGQQVTLRCSSQSGHNTVSWYQQALGQGPQFIFQYYREEENGRGNFPPRFSGLQFPNYSSELNVNALELDDSALYLCASSLTGGTGYTFGSGTRLTVV.

The chain links TRBV2 to TRBJ2-5; D uncertain. This CDR3 is built from 14 residues. V was trimmed by 4 bases and J by 2 bases, leaving 11 bases between them. Looked up from germline, CDR1 is SNHLY and CDR2 is FYNNEI. The CDR3 spells CASSAGSIQETQYF. The CDR3 bases are TGTGCCAGCAGTGCGGGTTCGATTCAAGAGACCCAGTACTTC.

On this clone: An end of the junction does not agree with germline; a read error may underlie this. This chain links TRBV18 with TRBJ2-2; 8 nucleotides line up with TRBD1. Germline V gene sequence: CDR1 KGHSH, CDR2 LQKENI. The CDR3 length is 18 residues. CDR3 in DNA: TGTGCCAGCTCGCGGACCGGACCGGGACAGGACAACACCGGTGAGCTGTTTTTT. Its translation is CASSRTGPGQDNTGELFF.

The chain couples TRBV19 to TRBJ1-4, with D perhaps matching TRBD1 (6 bases). Germline values: CDR1 LNHDA, CDR2 SQIVND (reference sequence). There are 15 residues in the CDR3. V lost 6 bases and J lost 3, with 14 bases in between. CDR3 DNA sequence: TGTGCCAGTAGCCGGGGGGCGGCTTCTAATGAAAAACTGTTTTTT. Protein product: CASSRGAASNEKLFF.

This sequence joins TRBV5-6 and TRBJ2-7, with D maybe TRBD2 (6 bases). CDR1 is SGHDT, CDR2 YYEEEE, per germline. Trimming removed 3 bases from V and 3 bases from J, with 10 bases in between. The CDR3 spans 13 residues. The CDR3: CASSSRGYYEQYF. CDR3 DNA sequence: TGTGCCAGCAGCTCCCGGGGGTACTACGAGCAGTACTTC.

This clone was recorded once. The chain has TRBV9 and TRBJ1-2; TRBD1 matches at 8 bases. Losses at the gene ends were 4 bases for V and 8 bases for J; bases not matched to a gene: 19. This CDR3 has 17 residues. Per the germline V gene, CDR1 is SGDLS and CDR2 is YYNGEE. The CDR3 DNA reads TGTGCCAGCAGCCCTAGTGGACAGGGACGTGGTGGAGGGGGCTACACCTTC. Amino acids: CASSPSGQGRGGGGYTF. The whole variable domain, filled in from reference TRBV9 and TRBJ1-2, reads DSGVTQTPKHLITATGQRVTLRCSPRSGDLSVYWYQQSLDQGLQFLIQYYNGEERAKGNILERFSAQQFPDLHSELNLSSLELGDSALYFCASSPSGQGRGGGGYTFGSGTRLTVV.

This clone has just a few counts. The gene calls are TRBV6-6 and TRBJ1-3; TRBD1 is a possible D gene (6 bases). The CDR3 is 14 amino acids. CDR1 and CDR2 from the germline V gene are MNHNY and SVGAGI (reference sequence). Between the trimmed V and J ends, which lost 2 bases and 2 bases, there was a span of 7 bases. CDR3 protein: CASSYTGTGNTIYF. The CDR3 DNA reads TGTGCCAGCAGTTACACAGGGACTGGAAACACCATATATTTT.

This clone is a singleton in its sample. The rearrangement joins TRBV28 to TRBJ1-1; D may be TRBD1 (5 bases). V was clipped by 5 bases and J by 0 bases, with 16 bases between them. Germline assignment: CDR1 MDHEN and CDR2 SYDVKM. This CDR3 is 16 amino acids long. CDR3 sequence (DNA): TGTGCCAGCAGTGCCCCGATGGGGGGAATGAACACTGAAGCTTTCTTT. Residues: CASSAPMGGMNTEAFF.

In DNA form, the CDR3 reads TGTGCCAGCAGCTTGGACAGGGGGGGGACAGATACGCAGTATTTT. This sequence encodes CASSLDRGGTDTQYF. The V gene is TRBV5-4, the J gene TRBJ2-3; D is possibly TRBD1 (8 bases). The CDR3 sequence is 15 residues long. Germline V gives CDR1 SGHNT, CDR2 YYREEE (reference sequence). V dropped 0 bases and J dropped 3 bases, with 11 bases sitting between them.

In its sample, this clone was seen a few times. The chain couples TRBV19 to TRBJ2-7; possible D gene TRBD2, 7 bases. Germline V gives CDR1 LNHDA, CDR2 SQIVND (reference sequence). This CDR3 has 15 residues. The V end lost 5 bases, the J end lost 6 bases, and 20 bases lay between the germline ends. The DNA for the CDR3 is TGTGCCAGTAGTGCTCCGGGGGGCGCAGGTGGCGAGCAGTACTTC. This gives the protein CASSAPGGAGGEQYF.

This clone occurred once. CDR3 sequence reads: CASSLVTTETQYF. CDR3 nucleotides: TGTGCCAGCAGCTTAGTGACTACAGAGACCCAGTACTTC. The chain carries TRBV7-3 and TRBJ2-5, with a tentative D call TRBD2 (5 bases). Germline CDR1 SGHTA, CDR2 FQGTGA. The CDR3 has 13 residues. V was cut by 2 bases and J by 4 bases, with 8 bases left in between.

This clone appeared a single time. The chain uses TRBV3-1 (or the pseudogene TRBV3-2) and TRBJ2-7; D possibly corresponds to TRBD2 (5 bases). The CDR3 is made up of 12 amino acids. Trimming stripped 0 bases from V and 6 bases from J, with 6 bases between. The germline V gene encodes CDR1 LGHDT and CDR2 YNNKEL (reference sequence). CDR3 sequence reads: CASSQEGVEQYF. The CDR3 nucleotides are TGTGCCAGCAGCCAAGAGGGAGTCGAGCAGTACTTC.

This chain connects TRBV28 to TRBJ1-5; D remains ambiguous. Per germline, CDR1 MDHEN and CDR2 SYDVKM. Deletions cut 2 bases from V and 10 bases from J, with 6 bases between. The CDR3 sequence is 11 residues long. The CDR3, as DNA: TGTGCCAGCAGTTTAGCGGGCCCCCAGCATTTT. Translation: CASSLAGPQHF.

This chain connects TRBV7-3 to TRBJ1-1; D is undetermined. V was cut by 5 bases and J by 5 bases, with 12 bases left in between. In germline, CDR1 is SGHTA, CDR2 FQGTGA. CDR3 length: 13 residues. CDR3 nucleotides: TGTGCCAGCAGCCGCGGGGATAATACTGAAGCTTTCTTT. Translated, it gives CASSRGDNTEAFF.

J is TRBJ2-1 and V is TRBV28; 9 nucleotides align to TRBD1. Germline-derived CDR1 and CDR2 are MDHEN and SYDVKM. CDR3 length: 11 amino acids. V was pared by 2 bases and J by 16 bases, with 3 bases of the junction left unmatched. CDR3 in amino acids: CASSLGDRVFF. In DNA, the CDR3 is TGTGCCAGCAGTTTAGGGGACAGGGTATTCTTC.

This sequence joins TRBV7-6 and TRBJ2-5; D is possibly TRBD1 (7 bases). The CDR3 runs to 15 residues. Trimming stripped 5 bases from V and 2 bases from J, with 15 bases between. Germline CDR1 SGHVS, CDR2 FNYEAQ. The CDR3 is CASSQLQGRQETQYF. CDR3 in DNA: TGTGCCAGCAGCCAGCTACAGGGGAGGCAAGAGACCCAGTACTTC.

The chain joins TRBV11-3 to TRBJ2-1; 10 positions agree with TRBD2. CDR1 and CDR2 from the germline V gene are SGHNT and YENEEA. The CDR3 runs to 17 residues. The J segment lost 9 bases and the V segment lost 5 bases, leaving 16 bases of the junction unmatched. CDR3 sequence reads: CASSLRLAGSSGSEQFF. CDR3 nucleotide sequence: TGTGCCAGCAGCCTTCGACTAGCGGGCTCCAGCGGTAGTGAGCAGTTCTTC.

V and J are TRBV3-1 (or the pseudogene TRBV3-2) and TRBJ2-1, with 12 bases matching TRBD2. After removal of 3 bases from V and 2 bases from J, the junction contained 8 bases not matched to a gene. Germline V gene data show CDR1 as LGHDT and CDR2 as YNNKEL (reference sequence). The CDR3 consists of 18 residues. The CDR3 here is CASSQGLAGLSTYNEQFF. As DNA, the CDR3 is TGTGCCAGCAGCCAGGGACTAGCGGGCCTCTCTACCTACAATGAGCAGTTCTTC.

The V and J genes are TRBV19 and TRBJ2-5; 12 positions match TRBD1. The CDR3 has 16 residues. Trimming cost V 3 bases and J 6 bases; bases outside gene matches: 8. CDR1 is LNHDA and CDR2 is SQIVND in the germline V gene (reference sequence). CDR3 nucleotide sequence: TGTGCCAGTAGTATCGCCGGGACAGGGGGCTTGAAGACCCAGTACTTC. This translates into CASSIAGTGGLKTQYF.

This chain links TRBV5-4 with TRBJ2-2, with 9 bases identical to TRBD1. Trimming at V came to 4 bases and at J to 4 bases, leaving 5 bases not matched to a gene. Germline CDR1 SGHNT, CDR2 YYREEE (reference sequence). The length of the CDR3 is 15 residues. DNA of the CDR3: TGTGCCAGCAGCCCCGGGACAGGGAGCACCGGGGAGCTGTTTTTT. It translates to CASSPGTGSTGELFF.

V is TRBV5-1 and J is TRBJ2-7, with D possibly matching TRBD2 (5 bases). Trimming pared 0 bases from V and 2 bases from J, leaving 9 bases between. The germline CDR1 and CDR2 sequences are SGHRS and YFSETQ. There are 14 residues in the CDR3. The CDR3 protein is CASSLAWRPYEQYF. In DNA form, the CDR3 reads TGCGCCAGCAGCTTGGCCTGGAGGCCCTACGAGCAGTACTTC.